This T cell receptor beta chain was retrieved from a study of T cell repertoires in cytomegalovirus infection. There are many counts of this clonotype. The antigen is unknown. V lost 4 bases to trimming and J lost 6 bases; unmatched junction nucleotides: 12. The CDR3 length is 17 residues. The V gene's germline CDR1 is SGHTA and CDR2 FQGNSA. TCRdb called the reads again in MiXCR, with one record for every CDR3 protein. The table includes under 850,000 distinct CDR3 sequences, roughly 30% detected once. The sequenced sample was cultured PBMCs, obtained from culture after CMV antigen stimulation. The V call is TRBV7-2, the J call TRBJ2-3; TRBD1 matches 11 bases. This clonotype was sampled from a human donor in good health (CMV status not recorded). Some clones in this sample may be carry-over from other donors' samples. As DNA, the CDR3 is TGTGCCAGCAGCTCACAGCCAAGGACAGGGGGCGGGGATACGCAGTATTTT. Amino acids: CASSSQPRTGGGDTQYF.